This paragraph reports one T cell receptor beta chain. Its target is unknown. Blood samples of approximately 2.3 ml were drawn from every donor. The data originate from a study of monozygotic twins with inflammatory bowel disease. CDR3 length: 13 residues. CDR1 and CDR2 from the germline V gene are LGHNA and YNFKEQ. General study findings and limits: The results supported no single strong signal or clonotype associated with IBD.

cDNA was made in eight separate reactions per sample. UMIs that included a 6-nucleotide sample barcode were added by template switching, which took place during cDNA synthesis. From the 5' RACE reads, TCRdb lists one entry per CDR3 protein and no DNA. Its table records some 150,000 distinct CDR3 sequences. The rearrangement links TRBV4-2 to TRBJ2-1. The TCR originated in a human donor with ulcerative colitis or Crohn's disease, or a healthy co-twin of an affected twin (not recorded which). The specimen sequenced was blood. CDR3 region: CASSQEVRREQFF.